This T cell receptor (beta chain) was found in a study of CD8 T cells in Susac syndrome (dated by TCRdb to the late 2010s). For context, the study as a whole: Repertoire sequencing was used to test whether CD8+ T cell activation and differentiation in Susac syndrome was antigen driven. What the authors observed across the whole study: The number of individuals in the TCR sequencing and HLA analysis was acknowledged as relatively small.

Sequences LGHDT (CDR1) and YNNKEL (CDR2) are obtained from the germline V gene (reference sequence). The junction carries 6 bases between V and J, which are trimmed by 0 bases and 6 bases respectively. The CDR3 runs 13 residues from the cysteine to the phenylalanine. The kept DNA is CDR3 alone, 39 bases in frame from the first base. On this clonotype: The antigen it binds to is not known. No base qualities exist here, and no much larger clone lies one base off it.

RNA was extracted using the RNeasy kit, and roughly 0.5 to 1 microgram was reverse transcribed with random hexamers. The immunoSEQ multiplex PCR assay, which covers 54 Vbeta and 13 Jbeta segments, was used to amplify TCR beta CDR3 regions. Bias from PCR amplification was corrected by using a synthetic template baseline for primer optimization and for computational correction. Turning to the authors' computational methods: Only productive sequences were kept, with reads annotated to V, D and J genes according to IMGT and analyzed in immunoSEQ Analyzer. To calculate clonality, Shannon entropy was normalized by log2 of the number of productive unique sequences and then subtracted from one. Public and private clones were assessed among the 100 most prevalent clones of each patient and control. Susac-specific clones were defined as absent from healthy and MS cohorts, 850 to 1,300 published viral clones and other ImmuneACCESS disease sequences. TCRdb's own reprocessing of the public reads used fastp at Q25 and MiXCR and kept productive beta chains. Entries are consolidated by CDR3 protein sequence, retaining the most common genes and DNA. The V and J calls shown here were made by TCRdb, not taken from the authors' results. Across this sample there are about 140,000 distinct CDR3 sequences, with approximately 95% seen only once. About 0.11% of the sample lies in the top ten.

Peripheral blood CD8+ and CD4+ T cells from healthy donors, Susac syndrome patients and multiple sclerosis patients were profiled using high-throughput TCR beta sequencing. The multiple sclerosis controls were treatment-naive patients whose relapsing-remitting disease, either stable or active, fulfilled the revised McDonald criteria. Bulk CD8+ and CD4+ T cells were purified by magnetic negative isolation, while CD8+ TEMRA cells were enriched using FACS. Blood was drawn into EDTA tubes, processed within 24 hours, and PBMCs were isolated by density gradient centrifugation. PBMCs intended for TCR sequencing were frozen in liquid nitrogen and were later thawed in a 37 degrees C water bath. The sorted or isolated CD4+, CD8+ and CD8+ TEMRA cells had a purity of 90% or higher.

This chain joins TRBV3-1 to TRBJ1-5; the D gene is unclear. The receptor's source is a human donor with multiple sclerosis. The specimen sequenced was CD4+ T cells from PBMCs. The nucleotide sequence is TGTGCCAGCAGCCAAGATCGGGTTCAGCCCCAGCATTTT. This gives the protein CASSQDRVQPQHF.